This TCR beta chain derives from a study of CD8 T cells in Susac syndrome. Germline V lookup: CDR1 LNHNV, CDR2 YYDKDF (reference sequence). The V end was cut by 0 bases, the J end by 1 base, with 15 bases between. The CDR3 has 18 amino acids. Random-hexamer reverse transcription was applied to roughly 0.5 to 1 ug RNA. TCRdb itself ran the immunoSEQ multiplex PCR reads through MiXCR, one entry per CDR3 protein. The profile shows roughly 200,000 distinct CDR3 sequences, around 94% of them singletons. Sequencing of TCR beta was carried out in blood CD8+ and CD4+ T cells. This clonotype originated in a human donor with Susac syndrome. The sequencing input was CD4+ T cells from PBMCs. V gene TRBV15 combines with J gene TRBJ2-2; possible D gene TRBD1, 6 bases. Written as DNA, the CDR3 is TGTGCCACCAGCAGAGAGGAAGGGGGTTTCCTGAACACCGGGGAGCTGTTTTTT. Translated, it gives CATSREEGGFLNTGELFF.